This TCR beta chain was profiled in a study of graft-versus-host responses after intestinal transplantation. This table comes from immunoSEQ multiplex PCR, and its TCRdb copy is limited to in-frame clones, with some not included. The table shows nearly 9,500 clones, with 25% to 40% occurring only once. Responders labeled with CFSE (roughly 200,000) were plated with roughly 200,000 irradiated, violet-dye-labeled stimulators. J was trimmed by 2 bases and V by 1 base; bases with no gene match: 6. Germline V lookup: CDR1 SGHVS, CDR2 FNYEAQ. This CDR3 comprises 16 residues. By sample fraction, this clone is medium-sized (0.01 to 0.1%). Notes on the study in general: Recipient marrow showed GvH clones, some seen first in ileum or blood. Individuals who had graft-donor T cell macrochimerism had allografts that showed high graft-versus-host to host-versus-graft clonal ratios.

The receptor comes from a human patient who was an organ donor for intestinal transplantation. The chain uses TRBV7-6 and TRBJ1-1; 8 bases map to TRBD1. Sequenced here: alloreactive CD8+ T cells from a mixed lymphocyte reaction culture, sampled before transplantation. Subset described: CFSE-low proliferating T cells sorted from roughly six-day pre-transplant mixed lymphocyte reaction (GvH or HvG direction). CDR3 region: CASSLGGQGINTEAFF. CDR3 DNA: TGTGCCAGCAGCTTAGGTGGACAGGGAATTAACACTGAAGCTTTCTTT.